This TCR beta chain was sequenced during a study of blood T cell repertoires in COVID-19. At the level of the study: Acute-phase and convalescent COVID-19 samples originated in the United States, Italy and Spain. From T cells, B-cell-depleted T cells, or PBMCs came the material, which was cDNA or gDNA.

Seattle's enrolled individuals joined amid active infection and were then monitored longitudinally. Germline V gene lookup returns CDR1 MDHEN and CDR2 SYDVKM. With 4 bases removed from V and 14 bases from J, the gap between germline ends came to 8 bases. The CDR3 length is 9 residues. In the source study's methods: Amplifying reference gene primers gave estimates of nucleated cell counts. Profiled with immunoSEQ multiplex PCR; TCRdb holds only in-frame clones, not every one. V and J calls and clone size are given by that table; D and trimming were obtained from the DNA. The profile shows under 400,000 clones, 87% of them singletons.

This TCR was recovered from a woman between 25 and 40 years old with COVID-19, enrolled during active disease. What was sequenced was peripheral blood. The chain carries TRBV28 and TRBJ1-2; D not certain. The CDR3 region is CASSSPLTF. The CDR3 nucleotides are TGTGCCAGCAGTTCCCCCTTAACCTTC.